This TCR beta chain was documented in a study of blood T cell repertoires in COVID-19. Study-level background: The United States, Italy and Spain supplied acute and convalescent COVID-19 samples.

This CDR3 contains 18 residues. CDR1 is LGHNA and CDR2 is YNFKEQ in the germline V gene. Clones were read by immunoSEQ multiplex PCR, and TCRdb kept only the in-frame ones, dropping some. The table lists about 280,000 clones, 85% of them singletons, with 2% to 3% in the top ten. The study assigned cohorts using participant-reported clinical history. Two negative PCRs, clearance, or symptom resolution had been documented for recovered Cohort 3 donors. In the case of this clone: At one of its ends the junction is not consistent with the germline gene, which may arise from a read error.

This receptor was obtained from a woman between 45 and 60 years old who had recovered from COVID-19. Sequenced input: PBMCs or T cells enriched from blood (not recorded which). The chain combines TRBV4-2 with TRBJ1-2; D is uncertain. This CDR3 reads CASSKDRAAAARGYGYTF. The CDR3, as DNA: TGTGCCAGCAGCAAAGACCGCGCCGCGGCAGCCCGAGGCTATGGCTACACCTTC.